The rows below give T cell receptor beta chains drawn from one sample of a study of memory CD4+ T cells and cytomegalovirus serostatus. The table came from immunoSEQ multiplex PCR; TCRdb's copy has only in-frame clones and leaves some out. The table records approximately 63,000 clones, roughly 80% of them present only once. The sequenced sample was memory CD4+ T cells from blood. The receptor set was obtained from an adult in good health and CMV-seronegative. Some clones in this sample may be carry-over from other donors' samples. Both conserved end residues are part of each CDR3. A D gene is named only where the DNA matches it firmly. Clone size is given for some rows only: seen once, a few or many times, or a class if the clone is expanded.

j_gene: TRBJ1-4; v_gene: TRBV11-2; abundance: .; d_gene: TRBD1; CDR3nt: TGTGCCAGCACCGTGGCAGGGGGCATTGAAAAACTGTTTTTT; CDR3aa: CASTVAGGIEKLFF
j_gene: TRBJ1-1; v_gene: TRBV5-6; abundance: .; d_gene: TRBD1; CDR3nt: TGTGCCAGCAGATACTGGGACAGAACCCTTGAAGCTTTCTTT; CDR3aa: CASRYWDRTLEAFF
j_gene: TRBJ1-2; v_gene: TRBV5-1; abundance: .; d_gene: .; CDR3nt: TGCGCCAGCAGCTTGGACGCAGCATCTCACTATGGCTACACCTTC; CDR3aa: CASSLDAASHYGYTF
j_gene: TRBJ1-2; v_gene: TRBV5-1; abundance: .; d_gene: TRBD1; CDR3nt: TGCGCCAGCAGCTTGACAGGGGAGGTTGGCTACACCTTC; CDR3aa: CASSLTGEVGYTF
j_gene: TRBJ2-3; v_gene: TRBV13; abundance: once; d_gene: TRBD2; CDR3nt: TGTGCCAGCAGCTTACAAACATCACTAGCGGGAGGAGTAGGTACGCAGTATTTT; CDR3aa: CASSLQTSLAGGVGTQYF
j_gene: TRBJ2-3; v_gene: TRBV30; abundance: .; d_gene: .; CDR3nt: TGTGCCCGGAGGTCTCGGGGACGCACAGATACGCAGTATTTT; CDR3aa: CARRSRGRTDTQYF
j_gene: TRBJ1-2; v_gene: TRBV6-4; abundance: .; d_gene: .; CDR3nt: TGTGCCAGCAGTGACTCAGGGACCGGCTACACCTTC; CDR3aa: CASSDSGTGYTF
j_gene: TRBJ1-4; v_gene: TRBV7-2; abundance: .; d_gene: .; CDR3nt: TGTGCCAGCAGCCAAGCAGGGCCAACTAATGAAAAACTGTTTTTT; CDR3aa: CASSQAGPTNEKLFF
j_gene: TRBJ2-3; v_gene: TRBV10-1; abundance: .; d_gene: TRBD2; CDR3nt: TGCGCCAGCAGGGACTTTGGGGCGGGGGGCCGCACAGATACGCAGTATTTT; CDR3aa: CASRDFGAGGRTDTQYF
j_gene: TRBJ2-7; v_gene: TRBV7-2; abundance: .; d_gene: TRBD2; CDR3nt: TGTGCCAGCAGCTTTCGCCTTAGCGGGGGGGCGGGTGAGCAGTACTTC; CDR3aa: CASSFRLSGGAGEQYF
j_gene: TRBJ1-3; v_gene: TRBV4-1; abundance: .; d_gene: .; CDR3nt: TGCGCCAGCAGCCAAGACGGCAACACCATATATTTT; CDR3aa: CASSQDGNTIYF
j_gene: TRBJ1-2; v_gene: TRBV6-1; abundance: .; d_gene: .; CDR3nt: TGTGCCAGCGCGGGGGAAAGCCAGCCCTATGGCTACACCTTC; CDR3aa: CASAGESQPYGYTF
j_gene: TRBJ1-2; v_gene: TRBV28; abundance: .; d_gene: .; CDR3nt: TGTGCCAGCAGGGCTCTCTCAGGGGATGGGCAAGGGTATGGCTACACCTTC; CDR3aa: CASRALSGDGQGYGYTF
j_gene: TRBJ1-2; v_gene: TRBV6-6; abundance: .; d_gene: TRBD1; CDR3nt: TGTGCCAGCAGAACCAGCGCCCAGGGGGATGGCTACACCTTC; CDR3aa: CASRTSAQGDGYTF
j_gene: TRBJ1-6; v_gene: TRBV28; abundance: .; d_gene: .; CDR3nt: TGTGCCAGTAAAAGAGGCAATTCACCCCTCCACTTT; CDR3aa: CASKRGNSPLHF
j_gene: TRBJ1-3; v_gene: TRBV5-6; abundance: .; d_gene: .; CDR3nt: TGTGCCAGCAGCTTGGGACAGACTGGAAACACCATATATTTT; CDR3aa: CASSLGQTGNTIYF
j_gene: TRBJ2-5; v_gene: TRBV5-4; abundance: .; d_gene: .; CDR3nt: TGTGCCAGCAGCTTGGGGGGGTCCGGGGCCGAGACCCAGTACTTC; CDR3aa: CASSLGGSGAETQYF
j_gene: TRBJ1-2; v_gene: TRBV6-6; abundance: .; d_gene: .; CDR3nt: TGTGCCAGCAGTTACTCGATTGTCAGGGAGGAAGGCTACACCTTC; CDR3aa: CASSYSIVREEGYTF
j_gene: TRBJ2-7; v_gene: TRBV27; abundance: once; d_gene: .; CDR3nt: TGTGCCACCCGAAGGTTCCCCCAGGGCGGACGGATCTCCTACGAGCAGTACTTC; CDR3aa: CATRRFPQGGRISYEQYF
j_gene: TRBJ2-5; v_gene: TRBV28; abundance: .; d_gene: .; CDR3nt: TGTGCCAGCAGTTTATCTGGTGGAGTCGGCCAAGAGACCCAGTACTTC; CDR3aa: CASSLSGGVGQETQYF
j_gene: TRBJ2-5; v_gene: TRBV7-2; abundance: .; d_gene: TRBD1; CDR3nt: TGTGCCAGCAGCCACCTGACAGGGCGGGTGATTGAGACCCAGTACTTC; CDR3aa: CASSHLTGRVIETQYF
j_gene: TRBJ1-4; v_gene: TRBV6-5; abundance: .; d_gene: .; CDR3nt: TGTGCCAGCAGTCGAGGGACAATTCATGAAAAACTGTTTTTT; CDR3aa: CASSRGTIHEKLFF
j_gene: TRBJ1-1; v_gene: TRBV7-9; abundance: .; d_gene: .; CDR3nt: TGTGCCAGCAGCTTAGGGGCGAGCACTGAAGCTTTCTTT; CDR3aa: CASSLGASTEAFF
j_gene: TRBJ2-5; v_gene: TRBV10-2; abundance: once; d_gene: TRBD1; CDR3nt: TGCGCCAGCAGCCTTGACAGGGGGCAAGAGACCCAGTACTTC; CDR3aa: CASSLDRGQETQYF
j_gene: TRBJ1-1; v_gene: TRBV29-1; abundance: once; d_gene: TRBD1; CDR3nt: TGCAGCGTTGTGGGGCAAGGACAGGGGTCTCGTGAAGCTTTCTTT; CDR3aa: CSVVGQGQGSREAFF
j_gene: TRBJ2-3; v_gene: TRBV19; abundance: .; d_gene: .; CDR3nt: TGTGCCAGTAGTCTACAGGGCAAGGGCACAGATACGCAGTATTTT; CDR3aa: CASSLQGKGTDTQYF
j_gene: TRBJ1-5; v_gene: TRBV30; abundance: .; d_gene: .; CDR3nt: TGTGCCTGGAGTACGGGCCGAATCCGTAATCAGCCCCAGCATTTT; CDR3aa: CAWSTGRIRNQPQHF
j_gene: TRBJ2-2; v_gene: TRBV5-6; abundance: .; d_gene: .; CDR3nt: TGTGCCAGCAGCTTATGGGGAACCGGGGAGCTGTTTTTT; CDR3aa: CASSLWGTGELFF
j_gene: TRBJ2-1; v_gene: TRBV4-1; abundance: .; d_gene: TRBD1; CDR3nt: TGCGCCAGCAGCCAAGTGCAGGGGGCGAATGAGCAGTTCTTC; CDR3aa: CASSQVQGANEQFF
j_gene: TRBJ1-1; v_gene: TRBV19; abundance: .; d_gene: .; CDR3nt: TGTGCCAGTTGGGACACCCTGAACACTGAAGCTTTCTTT; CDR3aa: CASWDTLNTEAFF
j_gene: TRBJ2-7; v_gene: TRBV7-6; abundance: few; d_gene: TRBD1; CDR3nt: TGTGCCAGCAGCCCCGGGACAGGGGGCTACGAGCAGTACTTC; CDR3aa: CASSPGTGGYEQYF
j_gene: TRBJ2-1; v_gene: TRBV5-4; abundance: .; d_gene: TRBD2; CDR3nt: TGTGCCAGCAGCTTGGATTCAGCGGCTAGCGGGAACTATGAGCAGTTCTTC; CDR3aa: CASSLDSAASGNYEQFF
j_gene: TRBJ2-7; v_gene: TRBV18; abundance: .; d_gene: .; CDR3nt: TGTGCCAGCTCACCACCGGGGGGCGAGCAGTACTTC; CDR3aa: CASSPPGGEQYF
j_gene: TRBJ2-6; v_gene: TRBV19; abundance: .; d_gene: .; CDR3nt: TGTGCCAGTAGTCCTGGCCAGGGGGGAACTTCTGGGGCCAACGTCCTGACTTTC; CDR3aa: CASSPGQGGTSGANVLTF
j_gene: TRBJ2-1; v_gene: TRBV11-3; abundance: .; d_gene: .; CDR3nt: TGTGCCAGCAGCTTAGTGGGGCATGAGCAGTTCTTC; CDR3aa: CASSLVGHEQFF
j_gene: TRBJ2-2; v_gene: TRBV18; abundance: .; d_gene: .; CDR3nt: TGTGCCAGCTCACCAGTTCGGTTAATGAACACCGGGGAGCTGTTTTTT; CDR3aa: CASSPVRLMNTGELFF
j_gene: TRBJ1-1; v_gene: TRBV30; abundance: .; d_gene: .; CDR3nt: TGTGCCTGGAGTCCCGGAGGGAAAAGAACTGAAGCTTTCTTT; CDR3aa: CAWSPGGKRTEAFF
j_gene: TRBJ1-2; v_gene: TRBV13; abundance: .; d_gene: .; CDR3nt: TGTGCCAGCAGCTCCAGGGGAGGCGTCGGCTACACCTTC; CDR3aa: CASSSRGGVGYTF
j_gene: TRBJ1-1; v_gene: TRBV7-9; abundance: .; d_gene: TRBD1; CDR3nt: TGTGCCAGCAGCTTAGACGGGACAGTAGGAACTGAAGCTTTCTTT; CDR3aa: CASSLDGTVGTEAFF
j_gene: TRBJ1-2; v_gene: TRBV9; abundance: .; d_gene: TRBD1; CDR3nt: TGTGCCAGCAGCGTAGGGAACAGGGGCTTCTATGGCTACACCTTC; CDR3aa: CASSVGNRGFYGYTF
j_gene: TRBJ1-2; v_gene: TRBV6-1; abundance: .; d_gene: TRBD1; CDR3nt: TGTGCCAGCAGCAGAGACAGGGAATCCTGGAATGGCTACACCTTC; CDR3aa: CASSRDRESWNGYTF
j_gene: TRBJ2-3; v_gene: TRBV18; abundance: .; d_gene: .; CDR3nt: TGTGCCAGCTCACCATATGGCGGGGAAAGCACAGATACGCAGTATTTT; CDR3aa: CASSPYGGESTDTQYF
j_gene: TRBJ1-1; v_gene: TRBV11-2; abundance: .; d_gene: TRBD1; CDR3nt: TGTGCCAGCACCTCGACAGGGACTCTAAACACTGAAGCTTTCTTT; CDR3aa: CASTSTGTLNTEAFF
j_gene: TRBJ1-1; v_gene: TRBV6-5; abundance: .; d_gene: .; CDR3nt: TGTGCCAGCAGTTCCTCAATCGGCGGCACTGAAGCTTTCTTT; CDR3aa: CASSSSIGGTEAFF
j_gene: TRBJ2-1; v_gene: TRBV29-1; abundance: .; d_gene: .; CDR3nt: TGCAGCGTCTTAAAAAATGAGCAGTTCTTC; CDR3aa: CSVLKNEQFF
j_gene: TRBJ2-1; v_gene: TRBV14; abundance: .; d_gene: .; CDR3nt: TGTGCCAGCAGCCAAGCCTACAGGGTCCTCACGGTCAATGAGCAGTTCTTC; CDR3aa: CASSQAYRVLTVNEQFF
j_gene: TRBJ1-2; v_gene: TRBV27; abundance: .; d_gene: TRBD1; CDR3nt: TGTGCCAGCAGGGAAGGTGACAGGGCGACGATCTATGGCTACACCTTC; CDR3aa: CASREGDRATIYGYTF
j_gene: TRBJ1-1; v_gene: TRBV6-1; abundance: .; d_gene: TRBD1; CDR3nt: TGTGCCACTAGGACAGGGGGCGCCGGAAACACTGAAGCTTTCTTT; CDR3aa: CATRTGGAGNTEAFF
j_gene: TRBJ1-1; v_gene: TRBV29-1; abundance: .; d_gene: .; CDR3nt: TGCAGCGTTGTGGGGGGCGCTGGGTCTGAAGCTTTCTTT; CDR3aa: CSVVGGAGSEAFF
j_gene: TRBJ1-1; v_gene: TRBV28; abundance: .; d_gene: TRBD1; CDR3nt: TGTGCCAGCAGTTCGCTAACACCAGGGGGTAGAGTTAGGGCTTTCTTT; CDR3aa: CASSSLTPGGRVRAFF
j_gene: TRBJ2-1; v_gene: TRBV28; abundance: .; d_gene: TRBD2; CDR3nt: TGTGCCAGCAGTTTATTAAAGCGGGGGGTCAATGAGCAGTTCTTC; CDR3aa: CASSLLKRGVNEQFF
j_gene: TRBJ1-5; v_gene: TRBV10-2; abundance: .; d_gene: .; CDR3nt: TGCGCCAGCAGTGACGTAAGGGGCCAGCCCCAGCATTTT; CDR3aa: CASSDVRGQPQHF
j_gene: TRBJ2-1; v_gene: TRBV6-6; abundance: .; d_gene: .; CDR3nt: TGTGCCAGCTCCCTTGACGGGAACTCCTACAATGAGCAGTTCTTC; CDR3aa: CASSLDGNSYNEQFF